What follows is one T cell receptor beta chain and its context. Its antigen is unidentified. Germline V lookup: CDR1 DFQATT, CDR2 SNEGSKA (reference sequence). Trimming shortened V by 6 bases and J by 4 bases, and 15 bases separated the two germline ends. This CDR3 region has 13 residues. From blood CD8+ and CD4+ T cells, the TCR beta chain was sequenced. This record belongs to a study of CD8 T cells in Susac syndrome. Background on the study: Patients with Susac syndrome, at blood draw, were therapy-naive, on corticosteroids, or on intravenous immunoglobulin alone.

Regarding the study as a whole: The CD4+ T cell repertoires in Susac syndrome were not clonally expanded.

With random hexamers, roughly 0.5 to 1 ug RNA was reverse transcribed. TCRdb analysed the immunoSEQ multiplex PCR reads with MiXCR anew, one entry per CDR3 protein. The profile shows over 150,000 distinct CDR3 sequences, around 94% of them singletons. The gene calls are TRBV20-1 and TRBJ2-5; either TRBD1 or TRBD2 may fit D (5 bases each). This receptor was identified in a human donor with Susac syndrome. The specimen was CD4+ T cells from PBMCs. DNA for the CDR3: TGCAGTGCCTTAGGGGCCCGGGGAGAGACCCAGTACTTC. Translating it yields CSALGARGETQYF.